This record looks at one TCR beta chain sequence and its context. Antigen specificity is unknown. The data belong to a study of T cell responses to AZD1222 COVID-19 vaccine. Study conclusions and caveats: The donor group comprised mostly white British people and more females; the analysis possibly underestimated clonal diversity.

Using immunoSEQ multiplex PCR, the repertoire was profiled, and TCRdb retains in-frame clones only, with some absent. The sample carries about 180,000 clones, 88% recorded once. The V gene's germline CDR1 is KGHSH and CDR2 LQKENI. The CDR3 consists of 14 residues. The ends lost 3 bases at V and 6 bases at J; junction bases unmatched: 5. The chain has TRBV18 and TRBJ1-1, with 9 bases lining up with TRBD1. The sample was peripheral blood, taken 28 days after the second AZD1222 dose. The sequence was collected from an adult who received the AZD1222 COVID-19 vaccine. CDR3 nucleotides: TGTGCCAGCTCACCGGCAAGGGACAGGGCTGAAGCTTTCTTT. Its protein product is CASSPARDRAEAFF.